The rows below give T cell receptor beta chains drawn from one sample of a study of OX40 agonist ivuxolimab in advanced cancers. Profiling relied on immunoSEQ multiplex PCR, and the TCRdb table lists in-frame clones only, not all of them. The table records 15,000 to 20,000 clones, over 75% of them present only once. Sequencing was performed on CD4+ or CD8+ T cells sorted from blood, taken in a trial of the OX40 agonist ivuxolimab. These receptor sequences come from an adult with an advanced solid tumor such as melanoma, head and neck, liver or kidney cancer. Both conserved end residues are part of each CDR3. The order of the fields is J gene, D gene, clone size, V gene, CDR3 protein, CDR3 DNA. D genes are given only for firm matches. Expanded clones get a size class; other rows say once, few or many, or leave the size out.

TRBJ1-4	-	-	TRBV27	CASSQRRGEKLFF	TGTGCCAGCTCCCAGAGACGAGGTGAAAAACTGTTTTTT
TRBJ2-1	TRBD2	-	TRBV4-1	CASSPGLAGGSEQFF	TGCGCCAGCAGCCCTGGACTAGCGGGGGGTAGTGAGCAGTTCTTC
TRBJ2-1	-	-	TRBV18	CASSPGTYSNEQFF	TGTGCCAGCTCACCGGGGACATATAGCAATGAGCAGTTCTTC
TRBJ1-2	-	-	TRBV21-1	CASSSPGQDTYGYTF	TGTGCCAGCAGCAGTCCGGGACAGGATACCTATGGCTACACCTTC
TRBJ2-7	-	-	TRBV5-1	CASSQGGTTYEQYF	TGCGCCAGCAGCCAAGGCGGGACCACCTACGAGCAGTACTTC
TRBJ2-1	-	-	TRBV30	CAWDDGNNEQFF	TGTGCCTGGGATGACGGAAACAATGAGCAGTTCTTC
TRBJ2-7	TRBD2	-	TRBV7-2	CASSPGLAGGPRNEQYF	TGTGCCAGCAGCCCGGGACTAGCGGGAGGGCCAAGGAACGAGCAGTACTTC
TRBJ1-4	-	-	TRBV6-6	CASRVTATNEKLFF	TGTGCCAGCAGGGTGACAGCAACTAATGAAAAACTGTTTTTT
TRBJ1-2	-	-	TRBV11-1	CASSFRSFPNYGYTF	TGTGCCAGCAGCTTCCGGTCCTTCCCCAACTATGGCTACACCTTC
TRBJ1-1	-	-	TRBV29-1	CSGLSVAAEDTEAFF	TGCAGCGGCCTGAGTGTGGCAGCTGAGGACACTGAAGCTTTCTTT
TRBJ1-5	-	once	TRBV7-9	CASSLSGGNQPQHF	TGTGCCAGCAGCCTCAGTGGGGGCAATCAGCCCCAGCATTTT